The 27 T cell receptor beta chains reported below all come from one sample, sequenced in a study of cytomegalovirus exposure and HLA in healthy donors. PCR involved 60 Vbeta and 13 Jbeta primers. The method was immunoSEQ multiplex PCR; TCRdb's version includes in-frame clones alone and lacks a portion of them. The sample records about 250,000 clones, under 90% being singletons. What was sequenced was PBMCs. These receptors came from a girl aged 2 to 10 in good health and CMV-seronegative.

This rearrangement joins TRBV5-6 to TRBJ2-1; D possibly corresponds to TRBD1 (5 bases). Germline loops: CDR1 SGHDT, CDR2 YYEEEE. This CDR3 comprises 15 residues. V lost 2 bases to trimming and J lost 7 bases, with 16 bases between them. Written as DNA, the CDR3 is TGTGCCAGCAGCTTTCTCCAGGGAAGTTGGAATGAGCAGTTCTTC. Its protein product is CASSFLQGSWNEQFF.

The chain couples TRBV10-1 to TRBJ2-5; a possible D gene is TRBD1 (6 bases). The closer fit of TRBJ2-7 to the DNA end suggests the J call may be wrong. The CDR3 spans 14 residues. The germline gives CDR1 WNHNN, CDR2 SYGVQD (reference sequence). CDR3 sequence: CASSPTGLTDEQYF. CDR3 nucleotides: TGCGCCAGCAGCCCGACAGGTCTAACCGACGAGCAGTACTTC.

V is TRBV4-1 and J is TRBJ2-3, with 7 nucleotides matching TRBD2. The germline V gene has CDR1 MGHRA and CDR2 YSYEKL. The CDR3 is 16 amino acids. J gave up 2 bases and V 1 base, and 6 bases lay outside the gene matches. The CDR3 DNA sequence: TGCGCCAGCAGCCAAGTATGGCTAGCGGACACAGATACGCAGTATTTT. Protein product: CASSQVWLADTDTQYF.

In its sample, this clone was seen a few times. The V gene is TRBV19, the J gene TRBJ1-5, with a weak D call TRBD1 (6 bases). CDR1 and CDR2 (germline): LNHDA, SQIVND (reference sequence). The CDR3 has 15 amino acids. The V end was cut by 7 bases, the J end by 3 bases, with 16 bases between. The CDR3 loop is CASTPNGQSNQPQHF. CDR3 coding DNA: TGTGCCAGTACACCAAATGGACAGTCCAATCAGCCCCAGCATTTT.

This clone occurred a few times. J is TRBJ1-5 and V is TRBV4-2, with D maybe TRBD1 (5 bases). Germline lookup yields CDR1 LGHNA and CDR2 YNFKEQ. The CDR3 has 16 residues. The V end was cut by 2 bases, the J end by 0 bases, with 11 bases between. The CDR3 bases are TGTGCCAGCAGCCAACCGGGGGAGGCTAGCAATCAGCCCCAGCATTTT. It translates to CASSQPGEASNQPQHF.

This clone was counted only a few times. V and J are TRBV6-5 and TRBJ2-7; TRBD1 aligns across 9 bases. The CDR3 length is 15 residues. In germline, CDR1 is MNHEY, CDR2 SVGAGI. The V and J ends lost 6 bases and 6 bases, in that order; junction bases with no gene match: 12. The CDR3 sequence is CASRGGRDRVPEQYF. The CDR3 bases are TGTGCCAGCAGGGGAGGCCGGGACAGGGTGCCCGAGCAGTACTTC.

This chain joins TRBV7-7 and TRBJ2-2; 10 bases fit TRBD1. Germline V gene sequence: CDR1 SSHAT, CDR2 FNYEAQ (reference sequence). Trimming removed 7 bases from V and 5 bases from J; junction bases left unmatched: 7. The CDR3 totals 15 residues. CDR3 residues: CASNSDRGETGELFF. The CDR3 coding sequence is TGTGCCAGCAACTCGGACAGGGGGGAAACCGGGGAGCTGTTTTTT. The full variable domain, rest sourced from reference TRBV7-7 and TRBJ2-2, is GAGVSQSPRYKVTKRGQDVTLRCDPISSHATLYWYQQALGQGPEFLTYFNYEAQPDKSGLPSDRFSAERPEGSISTLTIQRTEQRDSAMYRCASNSDRGETGELFFGEGSRLTVL.

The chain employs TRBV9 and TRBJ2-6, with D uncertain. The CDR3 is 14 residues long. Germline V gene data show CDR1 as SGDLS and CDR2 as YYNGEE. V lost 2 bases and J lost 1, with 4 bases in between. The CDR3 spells CASSVRSGANVLTF. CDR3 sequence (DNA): TGTGCCAGCAGCGTCCGTTCTGGGGCCAACGTCCTGACTTTC. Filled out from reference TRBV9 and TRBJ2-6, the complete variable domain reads DSGVTQTPKHLITATGQRVTLRCSPRSGDLSVYWYQQSLDQGLQFLIQYYNGEERAKGNILERFSAQQFPDLHSELNLSSLELGDSALYFCASSVRSGANVLTFGAGSRLTVL.

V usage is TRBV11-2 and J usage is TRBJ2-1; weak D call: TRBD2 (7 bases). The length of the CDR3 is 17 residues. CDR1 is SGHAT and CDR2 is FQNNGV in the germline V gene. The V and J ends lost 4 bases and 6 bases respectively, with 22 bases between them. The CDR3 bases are TGTGCCAGCAGCTGGAGGGGGGGAGAACGCCGATTCAATGAGCAGTTCTTC. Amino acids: CASSWRGGERRFNEQFF. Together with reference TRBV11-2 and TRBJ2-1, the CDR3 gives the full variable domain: EAGVAQSPRYKIIEKRQSVAFWCNPISGHATLYWYQQILGQGPKLLIQFQNNGVVDDSQLPKDRFSAERLKGVDSTLKIQPAKLEDSAVYLCASSWRGGERRFNEQFFGPGTRLTVL.

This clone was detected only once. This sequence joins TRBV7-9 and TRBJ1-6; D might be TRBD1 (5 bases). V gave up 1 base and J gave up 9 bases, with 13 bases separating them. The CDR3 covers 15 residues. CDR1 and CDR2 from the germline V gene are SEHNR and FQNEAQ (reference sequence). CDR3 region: CASSLGGPERSPLHF. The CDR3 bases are TGTGCCAGCAGCTTAGGGGGCCCTGAGCGTTCACCCCTCCACTTT.

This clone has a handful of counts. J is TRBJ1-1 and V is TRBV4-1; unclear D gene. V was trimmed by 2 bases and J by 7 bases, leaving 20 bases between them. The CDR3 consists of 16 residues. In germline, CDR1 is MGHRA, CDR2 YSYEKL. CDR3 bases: TGCGCCAGCAGCCAACCGCTCAGAGAGCGAAAATTTGAAGCTTTCTTT. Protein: CASSQPLRERKFEAFF.

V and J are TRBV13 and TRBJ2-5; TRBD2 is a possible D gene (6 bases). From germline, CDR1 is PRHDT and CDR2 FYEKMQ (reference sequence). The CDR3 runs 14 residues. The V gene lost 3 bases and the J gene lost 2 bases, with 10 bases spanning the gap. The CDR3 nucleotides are TGTGCCAGCAGCTTGGAGCGGGTACAAGAGACCCAGTACTTC. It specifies CASSLERVQETQYF.

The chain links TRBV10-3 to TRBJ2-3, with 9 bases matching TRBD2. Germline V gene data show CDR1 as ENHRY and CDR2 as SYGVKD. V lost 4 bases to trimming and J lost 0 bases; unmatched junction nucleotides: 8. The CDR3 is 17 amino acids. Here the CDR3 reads CAISVASGTFSTDTQYF. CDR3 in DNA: TGTGCCATCAGTGTCGCTAGCGGGACGTTCAGCACAGATACGCAGTATTTT.

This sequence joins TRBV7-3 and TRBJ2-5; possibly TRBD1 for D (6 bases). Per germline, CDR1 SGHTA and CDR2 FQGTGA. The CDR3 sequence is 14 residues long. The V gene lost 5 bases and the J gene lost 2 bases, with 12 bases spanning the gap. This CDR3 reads CASSTSDRQETQYF. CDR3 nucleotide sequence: TGTGCCAGCAGCACGTCGGACAGACAAGAGACCCAGTACTTC.

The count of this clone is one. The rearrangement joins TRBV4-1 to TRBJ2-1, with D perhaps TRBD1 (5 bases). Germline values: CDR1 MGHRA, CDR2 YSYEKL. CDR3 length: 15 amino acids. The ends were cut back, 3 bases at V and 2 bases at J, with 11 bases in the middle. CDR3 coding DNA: TGCGCCAGCAGCCACAGGGAATTCACCTACAATGAGCAGTTCTTC. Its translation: CASSHREFTYNEQFF.

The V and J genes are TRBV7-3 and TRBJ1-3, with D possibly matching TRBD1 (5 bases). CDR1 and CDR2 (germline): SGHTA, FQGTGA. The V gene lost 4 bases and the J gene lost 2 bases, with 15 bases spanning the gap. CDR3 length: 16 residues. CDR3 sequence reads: CASSCTDSAAGNTIYF. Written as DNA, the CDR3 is TGTGCCAGCAGCTGTACAGACAGTGCAGCTGGAAACACCATATATTTT.

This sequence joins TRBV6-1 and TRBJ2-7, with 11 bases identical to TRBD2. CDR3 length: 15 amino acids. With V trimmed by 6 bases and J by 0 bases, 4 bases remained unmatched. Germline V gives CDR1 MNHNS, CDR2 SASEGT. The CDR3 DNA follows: TGTGCCAGCAGGGGACTAGCGGACCGCTCCTACGAGCAGTACTTC. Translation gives CASRGLADRSYEQYF.

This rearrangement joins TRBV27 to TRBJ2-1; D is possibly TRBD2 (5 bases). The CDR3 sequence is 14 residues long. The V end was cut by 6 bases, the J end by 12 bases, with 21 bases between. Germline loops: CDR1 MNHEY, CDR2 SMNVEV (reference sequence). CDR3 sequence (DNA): TGTGCCAGCAGCTCAACTTCGCGAGGGATTCCGCAGTTCTTC. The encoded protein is CASSSTSRGIPQFF.

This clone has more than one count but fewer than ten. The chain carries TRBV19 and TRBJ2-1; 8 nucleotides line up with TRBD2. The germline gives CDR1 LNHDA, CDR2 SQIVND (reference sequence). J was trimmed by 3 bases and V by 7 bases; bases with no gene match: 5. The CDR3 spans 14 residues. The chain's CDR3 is CASKNGRGYNEQFF. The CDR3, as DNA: TGTGCCAGTAAAAACGGGAGGGGCTACAATGAGCAGTTCTTC. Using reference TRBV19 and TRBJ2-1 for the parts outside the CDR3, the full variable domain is DGGITQSPKYLFRKEGQNVTLSCEQNLNHDAMYWYRQDPGQGLRLIYYSQIVNDFQKGDIAEGYSVSREKKESFPLTVTSAQKNPTAFYLCASKNGRGYNEQFFGPGTRLTVL.

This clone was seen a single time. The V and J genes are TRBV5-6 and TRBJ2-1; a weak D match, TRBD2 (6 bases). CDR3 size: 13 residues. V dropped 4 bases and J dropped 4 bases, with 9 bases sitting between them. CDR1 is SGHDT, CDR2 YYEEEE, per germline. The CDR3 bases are TGTGCCAGCAGCCAGGAGGGATACAATGAGCAGTTCTTC. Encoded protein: CASSQEGYNEQFF.

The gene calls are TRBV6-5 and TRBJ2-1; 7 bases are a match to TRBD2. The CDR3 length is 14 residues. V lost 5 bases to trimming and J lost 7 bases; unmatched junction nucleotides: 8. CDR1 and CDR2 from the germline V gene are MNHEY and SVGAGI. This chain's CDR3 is CASSLGGSVNEQFF. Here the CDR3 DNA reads TGTGCCAGCAGTCTCGGCGGGAGTGTAAATGAGCAGTTCTTC.

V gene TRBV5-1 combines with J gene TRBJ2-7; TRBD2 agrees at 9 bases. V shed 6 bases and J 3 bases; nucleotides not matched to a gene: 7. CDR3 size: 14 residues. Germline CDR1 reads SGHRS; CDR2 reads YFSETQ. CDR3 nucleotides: TGCGCCAGCAAACCGGGACTAGCTATCTACGAGCAGTACTTC. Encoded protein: CASKPGLAIYEQYF.

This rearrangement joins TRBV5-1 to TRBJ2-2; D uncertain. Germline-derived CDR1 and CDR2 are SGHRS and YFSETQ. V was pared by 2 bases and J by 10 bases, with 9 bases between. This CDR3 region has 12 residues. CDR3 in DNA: TGCGCCAGCAGCTTCCGAGGATCGGAGCTGTTTTTT. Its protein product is CASSFRGSELFF.

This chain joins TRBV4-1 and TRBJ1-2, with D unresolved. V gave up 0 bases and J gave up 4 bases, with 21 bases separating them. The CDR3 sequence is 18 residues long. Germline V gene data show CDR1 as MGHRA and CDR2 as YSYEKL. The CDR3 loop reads CASSQDDALPAPFYGYTF. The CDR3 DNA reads TGCGCCAGCAGCCAAGATGATGCCCTCCCCGCGCCCTTCTATGGCTACACCTTC.

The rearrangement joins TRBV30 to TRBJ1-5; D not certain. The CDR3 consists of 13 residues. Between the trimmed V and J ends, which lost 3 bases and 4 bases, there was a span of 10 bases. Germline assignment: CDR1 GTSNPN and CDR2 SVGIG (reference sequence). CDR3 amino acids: CAWSSTDNQPQHF. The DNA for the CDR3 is TGTGCCTGGAGCTCTACAGATAATCAGCCCCAGCATTTT.

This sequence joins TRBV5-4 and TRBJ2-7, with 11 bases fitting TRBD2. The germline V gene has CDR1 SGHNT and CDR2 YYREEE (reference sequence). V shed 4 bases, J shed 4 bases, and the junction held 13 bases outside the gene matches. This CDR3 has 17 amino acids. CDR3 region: CASSPKGGTSGLYEQYF. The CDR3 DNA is TGTGCCAGCAGCCCAAAAGGGGGGACTAGCGGACTTTACGAGCAGTACTTC.

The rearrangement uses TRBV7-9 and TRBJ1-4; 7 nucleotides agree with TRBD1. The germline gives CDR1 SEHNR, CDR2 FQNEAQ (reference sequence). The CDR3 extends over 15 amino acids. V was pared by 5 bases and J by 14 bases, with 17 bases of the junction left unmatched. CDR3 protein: CASSTSGTEGTKLFF. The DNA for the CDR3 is TGTGCCAGCAGCACGTCCGGGACAGAGGGTACGAAGCTGTTTTTT.